The following is a T cell receptor beta chain sequence with its context. Tagging with unique molecular identifiers was a feature of the TCR beta cDNA libraries. Input populations of roughly 0.85 to 11 million T cells gave rise to approximately 480,000 cDNA molecules. TCRdb processed the PCR reads anew with MiXCR; each CDR3 protein has one entry. The table lists about 820,000 distinct CDR3 sequences, roughly half of them singletons, with 4.6% in the top ten. The entry originates in a study of post-analysis software for immune sequencing data. The sample comprised blood. This clonotype was sampled from a girl between 5 and 17 years old with multiple sclerosis.

This CDR3 reads CASSQGSGRGVYGYTF. The CDR3 coding sequence is TGTGCCAGCAGCCAAGGATCCGGGCGGGGCGTCTATGGCTACACCTTC. The chain has TRBV3-1 and TRBJ1-2; the D gene is possibly TRBD1 (5 bases). The CDR3 consists of 16 residues. Germline-derived CDR1 and CDR2 are LGHDT and YNNKEL (reference sequence). Trimming left V 1 base short and J 4 bases short, with 16 bases between.